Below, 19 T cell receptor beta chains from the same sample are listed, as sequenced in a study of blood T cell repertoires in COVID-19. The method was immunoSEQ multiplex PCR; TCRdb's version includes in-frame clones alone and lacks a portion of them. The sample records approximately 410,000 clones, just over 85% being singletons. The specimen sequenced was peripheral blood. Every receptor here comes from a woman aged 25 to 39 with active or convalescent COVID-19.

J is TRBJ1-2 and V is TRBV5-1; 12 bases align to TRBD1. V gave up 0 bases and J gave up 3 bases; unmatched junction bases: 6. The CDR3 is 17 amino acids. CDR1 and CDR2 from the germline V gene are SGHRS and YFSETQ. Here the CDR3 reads CASSLAGTGGEDYGYTF. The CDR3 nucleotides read TGCGCCAGCAGCTTGGCCGGGACAGGGGGCGAAGACTATGGCTACACCTTC.

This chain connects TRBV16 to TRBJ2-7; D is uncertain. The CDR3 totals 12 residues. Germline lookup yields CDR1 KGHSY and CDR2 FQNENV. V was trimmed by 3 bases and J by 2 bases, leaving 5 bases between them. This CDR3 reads CASSQLAYEQYF. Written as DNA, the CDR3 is TGTGCCAGCAGCCAGCTAGCCTACGAGCAGTACTTC.

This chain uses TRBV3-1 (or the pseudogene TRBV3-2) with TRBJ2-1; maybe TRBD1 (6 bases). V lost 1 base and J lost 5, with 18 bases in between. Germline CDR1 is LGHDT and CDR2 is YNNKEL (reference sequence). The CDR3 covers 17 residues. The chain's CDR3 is CASSQAPRDISHNEQFF. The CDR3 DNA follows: TGTGCCAGCAGCCAAGCACCCCGGGACATCTCTCACAATGAGCAGTTCTTC.

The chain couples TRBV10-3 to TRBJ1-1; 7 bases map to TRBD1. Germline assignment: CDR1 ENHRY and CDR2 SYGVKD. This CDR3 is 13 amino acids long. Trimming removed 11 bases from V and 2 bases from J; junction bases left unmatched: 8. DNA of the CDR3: TGTGCCTCAGTGGACAGGCGAAACACTGAAGCTTTCTTT. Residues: CASVDRRNTEAFF.

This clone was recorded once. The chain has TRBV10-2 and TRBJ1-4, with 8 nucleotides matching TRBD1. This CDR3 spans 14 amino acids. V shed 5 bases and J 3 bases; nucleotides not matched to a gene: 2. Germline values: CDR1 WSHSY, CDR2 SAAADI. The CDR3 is CASSWTGSNEKLFF. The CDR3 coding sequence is TGCGCCAGCAGTTGGACAGGGTCTAATGAAAAACTGTTTTTT.

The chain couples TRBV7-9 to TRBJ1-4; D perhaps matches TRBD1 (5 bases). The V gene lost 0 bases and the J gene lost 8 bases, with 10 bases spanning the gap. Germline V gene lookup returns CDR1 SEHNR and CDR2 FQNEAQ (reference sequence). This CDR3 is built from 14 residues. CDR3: CASSLAGVGEKLFF. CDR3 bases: TGTGCCAGCAGCTTAGCAGGGGTTGGGGAAAAACTGTTTTTT.

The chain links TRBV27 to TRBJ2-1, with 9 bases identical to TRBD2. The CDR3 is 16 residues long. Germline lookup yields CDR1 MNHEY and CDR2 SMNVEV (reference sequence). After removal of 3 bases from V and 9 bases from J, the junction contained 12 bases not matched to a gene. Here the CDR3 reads CASSFWVREGQGEQFF. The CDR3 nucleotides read TGTGCCAGCAGTTTCTGGGTGCGGGAGGGCCAGGGTGAGCAGTTCTTC.

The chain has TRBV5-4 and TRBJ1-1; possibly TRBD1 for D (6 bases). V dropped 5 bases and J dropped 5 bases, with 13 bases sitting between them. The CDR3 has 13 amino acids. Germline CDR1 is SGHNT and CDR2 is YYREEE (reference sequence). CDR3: CASRGGVATEAFF. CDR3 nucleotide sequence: TGTGCCAGCAGAGGGGGAGTGGCGACTGAAGCTTTCTTT. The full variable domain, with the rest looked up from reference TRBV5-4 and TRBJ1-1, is ETGVTQSPTHLIKTRGQQVTLRCSSQSGHNTVSWYQQALGQGPQFIFQYYREEENGRGNFPPRFSGLQFPNYSSELNVNALELDDSALYLCASRGGVATEAFFGQGTRLTVV.

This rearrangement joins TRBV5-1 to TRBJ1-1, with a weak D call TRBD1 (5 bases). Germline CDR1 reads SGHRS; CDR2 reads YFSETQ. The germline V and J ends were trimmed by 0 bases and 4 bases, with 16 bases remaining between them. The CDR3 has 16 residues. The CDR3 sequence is CASSLAGGAIGTEAFF. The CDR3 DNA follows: TGCGCCAGCAGCTTGGCGGGAGGGGCTATCGGCACTGAAGCTTTCTTT.

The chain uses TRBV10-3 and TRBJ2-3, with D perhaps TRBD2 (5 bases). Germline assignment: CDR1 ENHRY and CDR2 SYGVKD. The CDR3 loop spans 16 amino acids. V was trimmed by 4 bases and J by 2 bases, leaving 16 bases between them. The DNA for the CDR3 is TGTGCCATCAGTGCGTTCCCCGGGGTAAACACAGATACGCAGTATTTT. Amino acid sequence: CAISAFPGVNTDTQYF.

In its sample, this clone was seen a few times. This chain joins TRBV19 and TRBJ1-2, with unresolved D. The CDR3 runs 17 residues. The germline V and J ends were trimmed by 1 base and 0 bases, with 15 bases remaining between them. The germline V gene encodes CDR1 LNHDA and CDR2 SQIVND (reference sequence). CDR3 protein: CASSIGGGRGANYGYTF. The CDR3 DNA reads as TGTGCCAGTAGTATAGGTGGAGGGAGAGGCGCTAACTATGGCTACACCTTC.

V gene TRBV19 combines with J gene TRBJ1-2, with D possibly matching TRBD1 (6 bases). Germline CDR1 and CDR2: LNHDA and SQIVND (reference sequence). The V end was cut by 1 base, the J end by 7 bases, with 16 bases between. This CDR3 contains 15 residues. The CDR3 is CASSIVQGSLGGYTF. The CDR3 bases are TGTGCCAGTAGTATAGTACAGGGAAGCCTCGGTGGCTACACCTTC.

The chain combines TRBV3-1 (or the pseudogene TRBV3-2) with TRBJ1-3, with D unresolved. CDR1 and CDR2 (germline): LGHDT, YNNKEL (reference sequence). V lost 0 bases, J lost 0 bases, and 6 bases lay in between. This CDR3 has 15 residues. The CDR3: CASSQDMSSGNTIYF. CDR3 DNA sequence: TGTGCCAGCAGCCAAGATATGAGCTCTGGAAACACCATATATTTT.

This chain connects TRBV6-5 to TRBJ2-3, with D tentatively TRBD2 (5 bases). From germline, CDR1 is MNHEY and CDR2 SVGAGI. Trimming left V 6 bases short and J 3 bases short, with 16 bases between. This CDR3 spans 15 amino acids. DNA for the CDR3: TGTGCCAGCAGGCCCGGAGGTTCAGGAACAGATACGCAGTATTTT. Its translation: CASRPGGSGTDTQYF.

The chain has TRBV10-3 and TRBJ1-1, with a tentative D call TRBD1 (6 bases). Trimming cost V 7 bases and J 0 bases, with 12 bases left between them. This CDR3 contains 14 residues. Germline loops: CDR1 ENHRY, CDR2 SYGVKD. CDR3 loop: CAINRDILNTEAFF. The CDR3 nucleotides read TGTGCCATCAACCGGGACATCTTGAACACTGAAGCTTTCTTT.

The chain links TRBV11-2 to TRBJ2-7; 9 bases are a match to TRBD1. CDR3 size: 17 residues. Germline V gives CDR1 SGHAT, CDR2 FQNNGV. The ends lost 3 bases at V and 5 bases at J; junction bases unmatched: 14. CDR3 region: CASSFTTAGTGYHEQYF. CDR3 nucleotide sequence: TGTGCCAGCAGCTTCACTACCGCCGGGACAGGGTACCACGAGCAGTACTTC.

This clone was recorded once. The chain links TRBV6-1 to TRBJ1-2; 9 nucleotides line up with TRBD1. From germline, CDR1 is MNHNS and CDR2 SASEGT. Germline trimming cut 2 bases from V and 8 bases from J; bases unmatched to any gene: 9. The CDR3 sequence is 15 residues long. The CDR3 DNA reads TGTGCCAGCAGTGAAAGGACAGGGGCCTGGAGGGGCTACACCTTC. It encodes CASSERTGAWRGYTF.

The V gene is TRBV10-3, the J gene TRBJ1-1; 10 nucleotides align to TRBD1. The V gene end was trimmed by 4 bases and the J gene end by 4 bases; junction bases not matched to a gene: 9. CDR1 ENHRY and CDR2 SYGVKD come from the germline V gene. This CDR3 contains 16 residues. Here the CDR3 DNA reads TGTGCCATCAGTGCAGCCGGGACAGGGGTGGCCACTGAAGCTTTCTTT. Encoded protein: CAISAAGTGVATEAFF.

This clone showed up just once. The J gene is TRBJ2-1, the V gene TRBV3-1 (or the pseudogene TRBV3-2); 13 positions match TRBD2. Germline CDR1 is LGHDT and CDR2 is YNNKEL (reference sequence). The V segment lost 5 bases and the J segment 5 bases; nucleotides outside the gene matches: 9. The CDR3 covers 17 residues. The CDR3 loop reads CASSKKTSGGFDNEQFF. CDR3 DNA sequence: TGTGCCAGCAGCAAGAAGACTAGCGGGGGGTTCGACAATGAGCAGTTCTTC.